Presented here are 25 T cell receptor beta chains from one specimen sequenced in a study of T cell clusters in autoimmune cytopenias. Multiplex touch-down PCR amplified TRB using TRB-A and TRB-B pools in one tube. Using the multiplex PCR reads, TCRdb records one entry per CDR3 protein without DNA. The sample data list about 8,300 distinct CDR3 sequences. TRB amplification used 250 ng of peripheral blood genomic DNA. The source material was peripheral blood. Receptor source: a human donor with an autoimmune cytopenia or autoimmune hepatitis (not recorded which).

The chain combines TRBV20-1 with TRBJ1-5. This CDR3 is built from 14 residues. Germline V lookup: CDR1 DFQATT, CDR2 SNEGSKA (reference sequence). CDR3: CSAIDRLYNQPQHF.

CDR3: CASSPPPGTGGYTF. The chain carries TRBV6-5 and TRBJ1-2; TCRdb reports TRBD1, a call that lacks DNA to check it against. Germline V gives CDR1 MNHEY, CDR2 SVGAGI. The CDR3 is made up of 14 amino acids.

The chain is built from TRBV6-6 and TRBJ2-5; TCRdb picks TRBD2, but there is no DNA to check that call. Germline V gene lookup returns CDR1 MNHNY and CDR2 SVGAGI (reference sequence). The CDR3 has 17 amino acids. The CDR3 spells CASARSSDVAGEETQYF.

The chain recombines TRBV28 with TRBJ2-1; TCRdb's assignment of TRBD2 cannot be checked, as there is no DNA. The CDR3 totals 16 residues. Per germline, CDR1 MDHEN and CDR2 SYDVKM. CDR3 in amino acids: CASSLGGGGANNEQFF.

In terms of frequency, this clonotype is medium-sized (0.01 to 0.1%). The chain uses TRBV30 and TRBJ1-2; no DNA is available, so the TRBD1 call from TCRdb remains unchecked. Germline V gene sequence: CDR1 GTSNPN, CDR2 SVGIG (reference sequence). The CDR3 has 13 residues. This CDR3 is CAWSGWGLGGYTF.

This chain connects TRBV5-1 to TRBJ1-4; the TCRdb D gene call, TRBD1, has no DNA to confirm it. Germline CDR1 is SGHRS and CDR2 is YFSETQ. The CDR3 is made up of 13 amino acids. This chain's CDR3 is CASRGQTNEKLFF.

Considering frequency, this clonotype is medium-sized (0.01 to 0.1%). The CDR3 region is CAWRPFQETQYF. The gene calls are TRBV30 and TRBJ2-5. Germline V gene data show CDR1 as GTSNPN and CDR2 as SVGIG (reference sequence). This CDR3 contains 12 residues.

J is TRBJ1-3 and V is TRBV7-9. The germline V gene encodes CDR1 SEHNR and CDR2 FQNEAQ (reference sequence). This CDR3 has 16 residues. CDR3 region: CASSLLRGRAGNTIYF.

V and J are TRBV6-6 and TRBJ2-7; as DNA is missing, the TRBD2 call by TCRdb cannot be tested. The germline CDR1 and CDR2 sequences are MNHNY and SVGAGI (reference sequence). The CDR3 extends over 16 amino acids. The CDR3 here is CASSYYSGRGSYEQYF.

The chain combines TRBV19 with TRBJ1-1. The CDR3 is 13 amino acids. Per germline, CDR1 LNHDA and CDR2 SQIVND (reference sequence). The CDR3: CASAESFGTEAFF.

The chain is built from TRBV18 and TRBJ1-3; TCRdb's D call of TRBD1 is untestable without DNA. Germline assignment: CDR1 KGHSH and CDR2 LQKENI. The CDR3 totals 16 residues. CDR3 protein: CASSIRQGSSGNTIYF.

This chain joins TRBV28 and TRBJ1-5; TCRdb gives TRBD1 as the D gene, but with no DNA this cannot be confirmed. The CDR3 consists of 13 residues. Germline lookup yields CDR1 MDHEN and CDR2 SYDVKM. This chain's CDR3 is CASQGVSNQPQHF.

This clonotype registers medium-sized by frequency. The rearrangement joins TRBV6-2 or TRBV6-3 to TRBJ1-6. This CDR3 comprises 15 residues. Germline V gene lookup returns CDR1 MNHEY and CDR2 SVGEGT. CDR3 sequence: CASTRSGTGASPLHF.

This clonotype registers medium-sized (0.01 to 0.1%) by frequency. The chain carries TRBV11-1 and TRBJ2-3; TCRdb designates TRBD1, a call that cannot be tested without DNA. The CDR3 totals 15 residues. Looked up from germline, CDR1 is SGHAT and CDR2 is FQDESV (reference sequence). CDR3 protein: CASSFDRNPTDTQYF.

The V and J genes are TRBV21-1 and TRBJ1-2. TRBV21-1 is a pseudogene locus. The CDR3 is 12 residues long. The CDR3 sequence: CASSNQGYGYTF.

Judged by frequency, this clonotype is medium-sized. The chain combines TRBV20-1 with TRBJ2-2; TCRdb outputs TRBD1, but without DNA this stays unchecked. CDR3 length equals 14 residues. Germline CDR1 DFQATT, CDR2 SNEGSKA (reference sequence). The CDR3 sequence: CSAGQGADTGELFF.

The CDR3 protein is CASSQLRGSGNTIYF. The chain links TRBV14 to TRBJ1-3. The CDR3 totals 15 residues. In germline, CDR1 is SGHDN, CDR2 FVKESK.

This CDR3 is CASKPGQSTDTQYF. This chain connects TRBV7-2 to TRBJ2-3; there is no DNA to check the TCRdb D call of TRBD1. The germline CDR1 and CDR2 sequences are SGHTA and FQGNSA. This CDR3 comprises 14 residues.

V gene TRBV6-6 combines with J gene TRBJ1-1; the D gene TCRdb calls, TRBD1, cannot be checked with no DNA. This CDR3 spans 13 amino acids. The germline V gene encodes CDR1 MNHNY and CDR2 SVGAGI (reference sequence). The CDR3 region is CASSTQTGGEAFF.

V gene TRBV6-2 or TRBV6-3 combines with J gene TRBJ1-2. The CDR3 contains 12 residues. Germline V gene sequence: CDR1 MNHEY, CDR2 SVGEGT. The CDR3 sequence: CASSYTGNGYTF.

The chain recombines TRBV20-1 with TRBJ2-1; TCRdb picks TRBD2, but there is no DNA to check that call. The germline V gene has CDR1 DFQATT and CDR2 SNEGSKA (reference sequence). There are 12 residues in the CDR3. The CDR3 loop is CSATLSGAEQFF.

This clonotype is identified as medium-sized from frequency. The chain employs TRBV5-4 and TRBJ2-5; TCRdb's assignment of TRBD1 cannot be checked, as there is no DNA. The CDR3 consists of 16 residues. From germline, CDR1 is SGHNT and CDR2 YYREEE (reference sequence). CDR3 sequence reads: CASSLAAGGGAETQYF.

The chain recombines TRBV18 with TRBJ2-1. Looked up from germline, CDR1 is KGHSH and CDR2 is LQKENI. This CDR3 has 15 residues. The CDR3 reads CASSPSPQLYNEQFF.

The V gene is TRBV20-1, the J gene TRBJ2-5; absent DNA, TCRdb's TRBD1 call cannot be checked. The V gene's germline CDR1 is DFQATT and CDR2 SNEGSKA (reference sequence). This CDR3 region has 14 residues. The CDR3 region is CSAPPPGGAETQYF.

According to its frequency, this clonotype is medium-sized (0.01 to 0.1%). The V call is TRBV6-1, the J call TRBJ2-1. Germline V gives CDR1 MNHNS, CDR2 SASEGT. The CDR3 has 11 residues. CDR3 in amino acids: CASSDLNEQFF.